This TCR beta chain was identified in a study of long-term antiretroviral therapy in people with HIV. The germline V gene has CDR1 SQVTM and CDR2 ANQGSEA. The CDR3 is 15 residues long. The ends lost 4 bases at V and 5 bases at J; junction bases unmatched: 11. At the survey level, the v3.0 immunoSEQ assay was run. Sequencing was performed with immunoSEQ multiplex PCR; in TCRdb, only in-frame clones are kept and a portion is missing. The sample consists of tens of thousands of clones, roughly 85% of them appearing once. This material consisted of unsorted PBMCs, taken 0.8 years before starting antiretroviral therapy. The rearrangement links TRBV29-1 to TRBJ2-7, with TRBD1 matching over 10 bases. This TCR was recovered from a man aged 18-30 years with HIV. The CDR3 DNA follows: TGCAGCGTTGGCCCTTCGACAGGGGGCAGCGACGAGCAGTACTTC. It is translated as CSVGPSTGGSDEQYF.